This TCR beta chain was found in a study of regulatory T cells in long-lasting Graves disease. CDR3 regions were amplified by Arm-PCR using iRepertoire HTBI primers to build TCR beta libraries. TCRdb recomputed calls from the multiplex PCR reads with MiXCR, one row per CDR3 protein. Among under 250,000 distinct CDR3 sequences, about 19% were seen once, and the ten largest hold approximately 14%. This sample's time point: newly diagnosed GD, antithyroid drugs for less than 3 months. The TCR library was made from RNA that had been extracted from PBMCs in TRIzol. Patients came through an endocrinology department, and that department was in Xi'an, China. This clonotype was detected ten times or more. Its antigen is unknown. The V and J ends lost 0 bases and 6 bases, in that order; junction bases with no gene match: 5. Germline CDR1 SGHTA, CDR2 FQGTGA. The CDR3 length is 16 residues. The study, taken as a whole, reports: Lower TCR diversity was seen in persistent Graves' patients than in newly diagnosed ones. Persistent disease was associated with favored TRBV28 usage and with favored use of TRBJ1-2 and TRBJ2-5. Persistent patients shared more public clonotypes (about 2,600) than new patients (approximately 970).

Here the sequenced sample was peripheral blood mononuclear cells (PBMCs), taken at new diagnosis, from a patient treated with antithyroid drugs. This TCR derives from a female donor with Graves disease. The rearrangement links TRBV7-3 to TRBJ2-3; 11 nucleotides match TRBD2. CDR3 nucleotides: TGTGCCAGCAGCTTAACGGCTAGCGGGGGGTTCGATACGCAGTATTTT. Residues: CASSLTASGGFDTQYF.